These 5 T cell receptor beta chains originate from one sample sequenced in a study of blood T cell repertoires in COVID-19. Data came from immunoSEQ multiplex PCR; TCRdb stores just in-frame clones and leaves some out. The sample consists of over 50,000 clones, approximately 86% of them appearing once. Sequencing was done on a sample of peripheral blood. The receptors originated from a man between 70 and 80 years old with acute or convalescent COVID-19.

This clone was counted once. The chain joins TRBV9 to TRBJ1-5; 9 nucleotides agree with TRBD1. The CDR3 has 14 amino acids. Losses at the gene ends were 5 bases for V and 5 bases for J; bases not matched to a gene: 5. Germline V gene sequence: CDR1 SGDLS, CDR2 YYNGEE. Written as DNA, the CDR3 is TGTGCCAGCAGTGAACAGGGGGCTGATCAGCCCCAGCATTTT. It is translated as CASSEQGADQPQHF.

The genes are TRBV6-5 and TRBJ2-5, with 13 bases identical to TRBD2. V shed 6 bases, J shed 13 bases, and the junction held 11 bases outside the gene matches. Germline assignment: CDR1 MNHEY and CDR2 SVGAGI. The CDR3 totals 14 residues. For the CDR3, the DNA is TGTGCCAGCAGCCGCGGACTAGCGGGGGCCCCTCGGTACTTC. Translation gives CASSRGLAGAPRYF.

This chain uses TRBV19 with TRBJ1-4; tentative D call: TRBD1 (6 bases). The CDR3 sequence is 13 residues long. Germline loops: CDR1 LNHDA, CDR2 SQIVND (reference sequence). The V end was cut by 5 bases, the J end by 8 bases, with 12 bases between. Here the CDR3 reads CASSAQTGEKLFF. The CDR3 DNA reads TGTGCCAGTAGTGCCCAAACAGGGGAAAAACTGTTTTTT.

This chain uses TRBV28 with TRBJ1-2; D perhaps matches TRBD1 (5 bases). The germline gives CDR1 MDHEN, CDR2 SYDVKM. The CDR3 covers 12 residues. V was shortened by 2 bases and J by 7 bases, with 8 bases between the two germline ends. The CDR3 spells CASSLRGVGYTF. The CDR3 nucleotides are TGTGCCAGCAGTTTAAGGGGCGTTGGCTACACCTTC.

The chain combines TRBV3-1 (or the pseudogene TRBV3-2) with TRBJ2-7, with TRBD2 identical over 7 bases. The trim removed 0 bases at V and 4 bases at J, leaving 3 bases unmatched. This CDR3 comprises 14 residues. CDR1 is LGHDT and CDR2 is YNNKEL in the germline V gene (reference sequence). CDR3 DNA: TGTGCCAGCAGCCAAGATGCTAGCGGTTACGAGCAGTACTTC. Translating gives CASSQDASGYEQYF.